A single sample is the source of the 5 T cell receptor beta chains below, sequenced in a study of graft-versus-host responses after intestinal transplantation. These receptors' antigens are unknown. Only in-frame clones appear in the TCRdb table, and some are missing; sequencing was by immunoSEQ multiplex PCR. The sample yields more than 85,000 clones, approximately 92% seen once. The input for sequencing was unstimulated CD8+ T cells sorted from spleen or lymph node cells, taken before intestinal transplant. These receptors were taken from a human donor who received an intestinal transplant.

In its sample, this clone was seen once. The V and J genes are TRBV27 and TRBJ1-5; D uncertain. Germline assignment: CDR1 MNHEY and CDR2 SMNVEV (reference sequence). This CDR3 contains 13 residues. V dropped 4 bases and J dropped 6 bases, with 10 bases sitting between them. CDR3 in amino acids: CASSSGASQPQHF. CDR3 nucleotides: TGTGCCAGCAGTTCCGGCGCCAGTCAGCCCCAGCATTTT.

The rearrangement joins TRBV27 to TRBJ2-7; 9 nucleotides line up with TRBD1. Germline-derived CDR1 and CDR2 are MNHEY and SMNVEV (reference sequence). The CDR3 spans 15 residues. Unmatched junction bases numbered 6, after V lost 0 bases and J lost 6 bases. The CDR3 nucleotides read TGTGCCAGCAGTTTATCGCACAGGGGGCCCGGCGAGCAGTACTTC. It translates to CASSLSHRGPGEQYF.

The chain uses TRBV4-1 and TRBJ1-5, with D tentatively TRBD1 (5 bases). Trimming removed 0 bases from V and 7 bases from J, with 10 bases in between. Germline V lookup: CDR1 MGHRA, CDR2 YSYEKL. This CDR3 contains 14 residues. CDR3 in amino acids: CASSQDQGRQPQHF. The CDR3 region has the DNA TGCGCCAGCAGCCAAGATCAGGGAAGGCAGCCCCAGCATTTT.

This sequence joins TRBV9 and TRBJ1-3, with a possible D match to TRBD1 (5 bases). In germline, CDR1 is SGDLS, CDR2 YYNGEE. There are 14 residues in the CDR3. V lost 1 base and J 0 bases, leaving 5 bases between the germline ends. The CDR3 nucleotides are TGTGCCAGCAGCGTACAGGGCTCTGGAAACACCATATATTTT. Encoded protein: CASSVQGSGNTIYF.

The chain links TRBV19 to TRBJ1-5; TRBD1 matches 7 bases. Germline CDR1 and CDR2: LNHDA and SQIVND (reference sequence). The CDR3 is 12 residues long. V shed 7 bases, J shed 7 bases, and the junction held 4 bases outside the gene matches. Here the CDR3 reads CASKTGIQPQHF. The CDR3 DNA reads as TGTGCCAGTAAGACAGGGATCCAGCCCCAGCATTTT.